One sample yielded the 5 T cell receptor beta chains listed below, sequenced in a study of post-analysis software for immune sequencing data. Study findings and constraints: The study found TRBV5-6, TRBV5-1 and TRBV20-1 among five or six TRBV segments more frequent in patients than controls.

Incorporated into the TCR beta cDNA libraries were unique molecular identifiers, which served to reduce PCR and sequencing biases. TCRdb used MiXCR to reprocess the PCR reads, holding one entry per CDR3 protein. The table has about 400,000 distinct CDR3 sequences, around a third seen once. These receptors have no identified antigens. The sequenced material came from blood. The receptor set was obtained from a girl aged 5 to 17 with multiple sclerosis.

The sample holds a few counts of this clonotype. The rearrangement links TRBV7-9 to TRBJ2-3; unclear D gene. The V end lost 1 base, the J end lost 4 bases, and 9 bases lay between the germline ends. Germline V CDR1 and CDR2: SEHNR, FQNEAQ (reference sequence). The CDR3 contains 14 residues. CDR3 DNA: TGTGCCAGCAGCTTAGAAGGGATAGCAGATACGCAGTATTTT. This sequence encodes CASSLEGIADTQYF.

This clonotype was recorded a few times. The chain joins TRBV3-1 to TRBJ2-3, with 8 bases lining up with TRBD2. The germline CDR1 and CDR2 sequences are LGHDT and YNNKEL (reference sequence). The junction had 9 bases not matched to a gene; V was cut back by 4 bases and J by 3 bases. The CDR3 spans 16 residues. The CDR3 spells CASSLLAGRPTDTQYF. The CDR3 nucleotides are TGTGCCAGCAGCCTTTTAGCGGGACGGCCAACAGATACGCAGTATTTT.

The gene calls are TRBV10-3 and TRBJ1-2, with TRBD1 matching 7 bases. V lost 8 bases to trimming and J lost 4 bases; unmatched junction nucleotides: 4. The length of the CDR3 is 12 residues. Per germline, CDR1 ENHRY and CDR2 SYGVKD. This CDR3 is CAIGTESYGYTF. The CDR3 nucleotides read TGTGCCATCGGGACAGAGTCCTATGGCTACACCTTC.

V gene TRBV7-2 combines with J gene TRBJ2-7; a possible D gene is TRBD2 (6 bases). Germline V CDR1 and CDR2: SGHTA, FQGNSA. Trimming took 4 bases from V and 4 from J, leaving 17 bases between them. The CDR3 is 15 residues long. The CDR3 DNA reads TGTGCCAGCAGCTACGCAAGCCCCCGGGGGTACGAGCAGTACTTC. Its protein product is CASSYASPRGYEQYF.

The chain couples TRBV28 to TRBJ2-3, with 7 bases identical to TRBD2. The CDR3 spans 15 residues. Germline CDR1 MDHEN, CDR2 SYDVKM. V lost 8 bases, J lost 4 bases, and 12 bases stayed unmatched. CDR3 residues: CASGLSGVVADTQYF. The CDR3 coding sequence is TGTGCCAGCGGATTGAGCGGGGTTGTCGCAGATACGCAGTATTTT.